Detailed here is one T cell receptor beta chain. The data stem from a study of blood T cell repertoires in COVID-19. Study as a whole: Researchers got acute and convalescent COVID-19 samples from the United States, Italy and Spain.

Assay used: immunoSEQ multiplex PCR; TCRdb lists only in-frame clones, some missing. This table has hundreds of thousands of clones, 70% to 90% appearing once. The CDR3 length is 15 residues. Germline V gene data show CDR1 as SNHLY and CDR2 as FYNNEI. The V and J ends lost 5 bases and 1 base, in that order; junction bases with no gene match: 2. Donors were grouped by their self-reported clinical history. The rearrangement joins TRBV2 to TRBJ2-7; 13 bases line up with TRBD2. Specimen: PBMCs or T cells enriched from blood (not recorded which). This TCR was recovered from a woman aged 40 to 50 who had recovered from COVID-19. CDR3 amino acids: CASSLGLAGSYEQYF. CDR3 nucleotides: TGTGCCAGCAGTTTGGGACTAGCGGGGTCCTACGAGCAGTACTTC.